The 21 T cell receptor beta chains presented below share a single source sample, sequenced in a study of CD8 T cells in Susac syndrome. RNA was extracted with the RNeasy kit, and a quantity of about 0.45 to 1 ug was reverse transcribed using random hexamers. A single record per CDR3 protein comes from TCRdb applying MiXCR to the immunoSEQ multiplex PCR reads. The data contain 150,000 to 200,000 distinct CDR3 sequences, less than 95% of them singletons. The sequenced material came from CD4+ T cells from PBMCs. The receptor source for this set is a human donor with multiple sclerosis.

The rearrangement joins TRBV5-1 to TRBJ2-2; the match to TRBD1 covers 8 bases. The CDR3 sequence is 14 residues long. Germline values: CDR1 SGHRS, CDR2 YFSETQ. Germline trimming cut 4 bases from V and 7 bases from J; bases unmatched to any gene: 6. The CDR3 protein is CASSPDREDGELFF. In DNA form, the CDR3 reads TGCGCCAGCAGCCCGGACAGGGAAGACGGGGAGCTGTTTTTT.

V and J are TRBV3-1 and TRBJ1-3; no firm D call. Between the trimmed V and J ends, which lost 4 bases and 7 bases, there was a span of 8 bases. The CDR3 spans 12 residues. CDR1 is LGHDT, CDR2 YNNKEL, per germline (reference sequence). For the CDR3, the DNA is TGTGCCAGCAGCCCCGTCCGGAACACCATATATTTT. This sequence encodes CASSPVRNTIYF.

This clonotype was observed a handful of times. The CDR3 sequence is CATSRELADTYEQYF. The CDR3 DNA follows: TGTGCCACCAGCAGAGAACTAGCGGATACCTACGAGCAGTACTTC. The V gene is TRBV15, the J gene TRBJ2-7; TRBD2 matches 8 bases. With 0 bases clipped from V and 2 bases from J, the junction kept 3 bases outside the gene matches. There are 15 residues in the CDR3. Germline CDR1 and CDR2: LNHNV and YYDKDF (reference sequence).

The CDR3 reads CASSLTRESDTQYF. CDR3 nucleotide sequence: TGTGCCAGCAGCTTAACGCGGGAGTCGGATACGCAGTATTTT. This sequence joins TRBV5-4 and TRBJ2-3; 7 positions agree with TRBD2. The CDR3 has 14 residues. Germline V lookup: CDR1 SGHNT, CDR2 YYREEE (reference sequence). The V gene end was trimmed by 2 bases and the J gene end by 6 bases; junction bases not matched to a gene: 6.

The chain uses TRBV20-1 and TRBJ2-7; no clear D. The CDR3 consists of 13 residues. V lost 3 bases and J lost 2, with 11 bases in between. Germline loops: CDR1 DFQATT, CDR2 SNEGSKA (reference sequence). In DNA, the CDR3 is TGCAGTGCTAGTCGAGGCCTACCCTACGAGCAGTACTTC. Residues: CSASRGLPYEQYF.

The rearrangement joins TRBV2 to TRBJ2-3, with D hard to call. The length of the CDR3 is 12 residues. V lost 4 bases and J lost 5, with 7 bases in between. Germline-derived CDR1 and CDR2 are SNHLY and FYNNEI. The CDR3 reads CASSGVRDTQYF. DNA for the CDR3: TGTGCCAGCAGTGGGGTCCGAGATACGCAGTATTTT.

The chain joins TRBV5-1 to TRBJ2-1, with D possibly matching TRBD2 (6 bases). Germline CDR1 reads SGHRS; CDR2 reads YFSETQ. This CDR3 comprises 13 residues. The V gene lost 2 bases and the J gene lost 7 bases, with 10 bases spanning the gap. The CDR3 bases are TGCGCCAGCAGCTTAGGCGGGGTTAATGAGCAGTTCTTC. Translating gives CASSLGGVNEQFF.

The chain carries TRBV23-1 and TRBJ1-5; D call uncertain. TRBV23-1 is annotated as an ORF whose role is uncertain. This CDR3 is 18 amino acids long. The V and J ends lost 0 bases and 0 bases respectively, with 15 bases between them. The DNA of the CDR3 is TGCGCCAGCAGTCAATCGGATCCTTGCGATTATAGCAATCAGCCCCAGCATTTT. Encoded protein: CASSQSDPCDYSNQPQHF.

This clonotype was detected only once. This chain links TRBV12-3 or TRBV12-4 with TRBJ2-7; D remains unclear. The V and J ends lost 2 bases and 8 bases respectively, with 10 bases between them. CDR3 length: 12 amino acids. Written as DNA, the CDR3 is TGTGCCAGCAGTTTATCGACACCCCAGCAGTACTTC. Its protein is CASSLSTPQQYF.

The gene calls are TRBV18 and TRBJ2-7; D gene uncertain. The V end was cut by 3 bases, the J end by 2 bases, with 5 bases between. CDR1 and CDR2 from the germline V gene are KGHSH and LQKENI. The CDR3 is 12 amino acids. CDR3 in DNA: TGTGCCAGCTCACCCAACGCCTACGAGCAGTACTTC. This encodes CASSPNAYEQYF.

This chain joins TRBV18 and TRBJ2-7; TRBD1 might be the D (6 bases). The germline V and J ends were trimmed by 6 bases and 4 bases, with 13 bases remaining between them. The length of the CDR3 is 13 residues. In germline, CDR1 is KGHSH, CDR2 LQKENI. Written as DNA, the CDR3 is TGTGCCAGCTCGTCGACAGGCGAGTACGAGCAGTACTTC. Protein product: CASSSTGEYEQYF. The variable domain in full, completed from reference TRBV18 and TRBJ2-7, reads NAGVMQNPRHLVRRRGQEARLRCSPMKGHSHVYWYRQLPEEGLKFMVYLQKENIIDESGMPKERFSAEFPKEGPSILRIQQVVRGDSAAYFCASSSTGEYEQYFGPGTRLTVT.

The V call is TRBV20-1, the J call TRBJ1-2; 12 nucleotides agree with TRBD1. Germline lookup yields CDR1 DFQATT and CDR2 SNEGSKA (reference sequence). Trimming at V came to 5 bases and at J to 8 bases, leaving 9 bases not matched to a gene. The CDR3 sequence is 14 residues long. CDR3: CSAVEGQGAWGYTF. As DNA, the CDR3 is TGCAGTGCTGTTGAGGGACAGGGGGCATGGGGCTACACCTTC.

This chain joins TRBV30 and TRBJ1-5; D not resolved. Trimming removed 8 bases from V and 2 bases from J, with 13 bases in between. The CDR3 covers 13 residues. CDR1 is GTSNPN and CDR2 is SVGIG in the germline V gene (reference sequence). CDR3 bases: TGTGCCGGCGCCTCTAGGGGCAATCAGCCCCAGCATTTT. It is translated as CAGASRGNQPQHF.

The rearrangement links TRBV20-1 to TRBJ1-5, with a possible D match to TRBD1 (6 bases). The germline V gene encodes CDR1 DFQATT and CDR2 SNEGSKA (reference sequence). The V end lost 1 base, the J end lost 4 bases, and 17 bases lay between the germline ends. The CDR3 has 16 amino acids. In DNA, the CDR3 is TGCAGTGCTAGAGGGGAGGCAACAGGGACAAATCAGCCCCAGCATTTT. It encodes CSARGEATGTNQPQHF.

This chain uses TRBV5-1 with TRBJ2-3; D not resolved. The V gene lost 0 bases and the J gene lost 5 bases, with 4 bases spanning the gap. Germline V lookup: CDR1 SGHRS, CDR2 YFSETQ. The CDR3 has 12 amino acids. In DNA, the CDR3 is TGCGCCAGCAGCTTGGCCCTAGATACGCAGTATTTT. Amino acids: CASSLALDTQYF. Full variable domain (outside the CDR3, taken from reference TRBV5-1 and TRBJ2-3): KAGVTQTPRYLIKTRGQQVTLSCSPISGHRSVSWYQQTPGQGLQFLFEYFSETQRNKGNFPGRFSGRQFSNSRSEMNVSTLELGDSALYLCASSLALDTQYFGPGTRLTVL.

This rearrangement joins TRBV20-1 to TRBJ1-1; TRBD1 matches at 8 bases. Germline trimming cut 5 bases from V and 1 base from J; bases unmatched to any gene: 6. CDR1 and CDR2 from the germline V gene are DFQATT and SNEGSKA (reference sequence). This CDR3 is built from 14 residues. Written as DNA, the CDR3 is TGCAGTGCTCCCACCGGGACAGGGAACACTGAAGCTTTCTTT. It codes for CSAPTGTGNTEAFF.

This clonotype was counted once. The chain carries TRBV29-1 and TRBJ1-5; 7 nucleotides match TRBD1. J gave up 5 bases and V 4 bases, and 5 bases lay outside the gene matches. From germline, CDR1 is SQVTM and CDR2 ANQGSEA. This CDR3 has 13 amino acids. The CDR3 coding sequence is TGCAGCGTTGCAGGGGGTCTTGATCAGCCCCAGCATTTT. Its translation: CSVAGGLDQPQHF.

The chain recombines TRBV29-1 with TRBJ2-5; TRBD2 aligns across 8 bases. V lost 6 bases and J lost 3; bases outside the gene matches: 9. CDR1 and CDR2 from the germline V gene are SQVTM and ANQGSEA. This CDR3 has 14 amino acids. The CDR3 is CSVTLLLAEETQYF. CDR3 bases: TGCAGCGTGACCCTGTTACTAGCGGAAGAGACCCAGTACTTC.

This clonotype has only one observation. This chain links TRBV25-1 with TRBJ1-5, with D unresolved. Germline assignment: CDR1 MGHDK and CDR2 SYGVNS. V was pared by 3 bases and J by 4 bases, with 10 bases between. The CDR3 contains 14 residues. The CDR3 sequence is CASSDPSSNQPQHF. CDR3 in DNA: TGTGCCAGCAGTGATCCCTCTTCGAATCAGCCCCAGCATTTT. Filled out from reference TRBV25-1 and TRBJ1-5, the complete variable domain reads EADIYQTPRYLVIGTGKKITLECSQTMGHDKMYWYQQDPGMELHLIHYSYGVNSTEKGDLSSESTVSRIRTEHFPLTLESARPSHTSQYLCASSDPSSNQPQHFGDGTRLSIL.

Details on this clonotype: An end of the junction does not agree with germline; a read error may underlie this. The chain carries TRBV29-1 and TRBJ2-5; D may be TRBD2 (6 bases). This CDR3 comprises 12 residues. Per the germline V gene, CDR1 is SQVTM and CDR2 is ANQGSEA. Here the CDR3 reads CSVDGLAETQHF. The CDR3 nucleotides are TGCAGCGTTGATGGGTTAGCGGAGACCCAGCACTTC.

This chain uses TRBV20-1 with TRBJ1-1, with D possibly TRBD1 on 5 matching bases. CDR3 size: 12 residues. V was pared by 7 bases and J by 4 bases, with 13 bases between. The V gene's germline CDR1 is DFQATT and CDR2 SNEGSKA (reference sequence). The CDR3 coding sequence is TGCAGTGTCCCCAGGGATGGCACTGAAGCTTTCTTT. It is translated as CSVPRDGTEAFF.